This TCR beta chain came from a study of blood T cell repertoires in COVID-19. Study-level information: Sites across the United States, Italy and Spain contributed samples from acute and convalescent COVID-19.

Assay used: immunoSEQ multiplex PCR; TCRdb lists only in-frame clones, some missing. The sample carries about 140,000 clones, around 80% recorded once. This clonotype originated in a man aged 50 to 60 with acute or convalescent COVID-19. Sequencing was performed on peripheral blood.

In DNA, the CDR3 is TGTGCCAGCAGCCCTCGGGTCTCTGGAAACACCATATATTTT. Amino acid sequence: CASSPRVSGNTIYF. The chain recombines TRBV3-1 (or the pseudogene TRBV3-2) with TRBJ1-3; D not resolved. In germline, CDR1 is LGHDT, CDR2 YNNKEL (reference sequence). Trimming shortened V by 4 bases and J by 0 bases, and 7 bases separated the two germline ends. The CDR3 contains 14 residues.